This TCR beta chain was captured by sequencing in a study of blood T cells in healthy people across ages. With regard to this clonotype: Its antigen remains unidentified.

Per germline, CDR1 LGHNA and CDR2 YSLEER. The CDR3 is made up of 15 amino acids. Trimming shortened V by 0 bases and J by 4 bases, and 12 bases separated the two germline ends. It was with a sample-barcoded 5' primer and a J-beta primer mix that a second PCR of about 6 to 11 cycles was run. A template-switch adaptor that had 12 random nucleotides put a tag on each cDNA molecule. One entry per CDR3 protein, called by TCRdb with MiXCR from the 5' RACE reads. The table records some 1,000,000 distinct CDR3 sequences, 20% to 25% of them present only once. Overall study findings and caveats: Donors of long life had a larger count of naive CD4+ cells and greater diversity than aged donors.

The same sample was also studied in work on T cells of mothers and their children.

The chain uses TRBV4-3 and TRBJ2-5, with unresolved D. The receptor was derived from a girl aged 2 to 9 in good health. Sequencing was performed on blood. The chain's CDR3 is CASSQDQGRGETQYF. CDR3 DNA: TGCGCCAGCAGCCAAGATCAAGGGCGCGGAGAGACCCAGTACTTC.